The entry below gives a single TCR beta chain sequence along with its context. Its antigen is unknown. No much larger clonotype is one base removed from it; base qualities were not supplied. In the study, sorted CD4+ and CD8+ blood T cells from patients with severe aplastic anemia and from healthy subjects underwent deep sequencing of TCR repertoires. Ficoll-Paque density gradient centrifugation was used to isolate peripheral blood mononuclear cells. CD4+ and CD8+ T cells were sorted by FACS or magnetic beads before DNA extraction. Genomic DNA was used as template for profiling of TCR beta VDJ combinations and CDR3 sequences. TCR repertoire sequencing was run on an Illumina HiSeq 2000. Regarding the original processing steps: TRBV/TRBJ rearrangement plots, CDR3 size and DJ length profiles, and Simpson's diversity index were used to evaluate the repertoires. The immunodominant clone was defined as the most abundant DNA sequence in deep sequencing data. CDR3 amino acid sequences were screened for sharing across subjects and were compared with published repertoires and the VDJdb database. TCRdb cleaned the public reads at Q25 with fastp, built clones with MiXCR and kept in-frame beta chains. Rows are unified per CDR3 protein, each entry keeping the most common DNA and genes. These V and J calls rely on TCRdb rather than the paper's analysis. For this sample the table gives about 35,000 distinct CDR3 sequences, of which more than 75% were detected only once. Roughly 22% of the sample rests with the top ten.

The data derive from a study of CD8+CD57+ T cells in acquired aplastic anemia (dated by TCRdb to 2016 to 2018). In terms of the full investigation: Extracted DNA from sorted CD4+ and CD8+ cells averaged approximately 3 ug, ranging from roughly 0.17 to 27.4 ug. Healthy donor samples averaged approximately 9.8 million reads for CD4+ and 11 million to 14 million for CD8+ cells.

The study at large found these results: Between patients and healthy controls, no significant difference in CD8+ Simpson's diversity was found (P=0.060). Twenty-nine CD8+ CDR3 sequences were shared between patients and controls but appeared highly expressed in patients and within their immunodominant clones.

V is pared back by 1 base and J by 0 bases, with 13 bases lying between the germline termini. CDR3 length: 17 amino acids, cysteine to phenylalanine. This entry keeps only the CDR3 DNA: 51 bases, framed from base 1. The germline V gene provides CDR1 LGHNA and CDR2 YSLEER. The clonotype originates from a human donor in good health, serving as a control. The rearranged chain carries TRBV4-3 and TRBJ1-3; the D segment cannot be called with confidence. The sample consisted of sorted CD4+, CD8+, or CD8+CD57+ T cells (not recorded which) from PBMCs. In nucleotide form, the sequence is TGCGCCAGCAGCCAAGGGCTTCGGTCCTTCTCTGGAAACACCATATATTTT. This translates into CASSQGLRSFSGNTIYF.